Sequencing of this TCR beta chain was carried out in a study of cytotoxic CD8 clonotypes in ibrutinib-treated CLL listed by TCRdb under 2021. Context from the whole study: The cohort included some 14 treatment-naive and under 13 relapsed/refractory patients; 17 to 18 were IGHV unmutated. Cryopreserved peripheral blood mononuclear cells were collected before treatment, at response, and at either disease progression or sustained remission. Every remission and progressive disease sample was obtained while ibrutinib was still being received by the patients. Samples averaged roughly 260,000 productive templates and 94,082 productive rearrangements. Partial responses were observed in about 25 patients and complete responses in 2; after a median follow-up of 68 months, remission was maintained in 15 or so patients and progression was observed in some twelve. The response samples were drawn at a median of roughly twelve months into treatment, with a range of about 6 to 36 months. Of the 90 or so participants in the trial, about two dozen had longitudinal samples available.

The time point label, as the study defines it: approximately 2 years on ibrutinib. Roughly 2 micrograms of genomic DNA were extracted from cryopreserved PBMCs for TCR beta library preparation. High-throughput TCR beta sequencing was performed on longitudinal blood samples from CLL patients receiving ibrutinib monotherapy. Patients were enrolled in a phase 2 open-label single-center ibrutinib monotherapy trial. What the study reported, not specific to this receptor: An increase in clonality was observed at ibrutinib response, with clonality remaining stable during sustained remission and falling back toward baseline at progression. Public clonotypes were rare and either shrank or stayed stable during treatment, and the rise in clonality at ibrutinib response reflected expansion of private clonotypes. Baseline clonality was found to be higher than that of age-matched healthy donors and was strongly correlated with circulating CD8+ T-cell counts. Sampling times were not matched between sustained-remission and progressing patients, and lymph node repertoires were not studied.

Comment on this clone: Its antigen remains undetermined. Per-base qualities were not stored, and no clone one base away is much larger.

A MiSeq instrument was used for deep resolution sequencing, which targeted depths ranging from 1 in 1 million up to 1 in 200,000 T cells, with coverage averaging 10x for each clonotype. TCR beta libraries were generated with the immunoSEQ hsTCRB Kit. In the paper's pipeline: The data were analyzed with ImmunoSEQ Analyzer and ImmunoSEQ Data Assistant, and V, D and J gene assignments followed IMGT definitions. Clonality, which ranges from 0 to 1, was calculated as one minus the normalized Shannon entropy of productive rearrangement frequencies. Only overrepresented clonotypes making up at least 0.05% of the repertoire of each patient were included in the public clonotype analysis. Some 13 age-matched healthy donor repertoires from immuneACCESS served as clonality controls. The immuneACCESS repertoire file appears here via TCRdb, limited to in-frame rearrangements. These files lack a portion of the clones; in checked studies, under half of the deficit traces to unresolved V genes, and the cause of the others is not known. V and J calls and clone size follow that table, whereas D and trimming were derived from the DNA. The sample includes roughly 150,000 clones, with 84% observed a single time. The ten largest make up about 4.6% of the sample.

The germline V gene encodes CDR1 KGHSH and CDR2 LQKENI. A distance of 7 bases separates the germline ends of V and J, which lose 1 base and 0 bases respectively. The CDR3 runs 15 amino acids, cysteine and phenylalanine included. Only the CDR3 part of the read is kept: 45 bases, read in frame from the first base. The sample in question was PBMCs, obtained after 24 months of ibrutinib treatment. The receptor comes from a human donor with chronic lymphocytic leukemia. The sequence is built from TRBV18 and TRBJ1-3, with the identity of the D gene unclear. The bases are TGTGCCAGCTCACCACAAGGAGTCTCTGGAAACACCATATATTTT. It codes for CASSPQGVSGNTIYF.